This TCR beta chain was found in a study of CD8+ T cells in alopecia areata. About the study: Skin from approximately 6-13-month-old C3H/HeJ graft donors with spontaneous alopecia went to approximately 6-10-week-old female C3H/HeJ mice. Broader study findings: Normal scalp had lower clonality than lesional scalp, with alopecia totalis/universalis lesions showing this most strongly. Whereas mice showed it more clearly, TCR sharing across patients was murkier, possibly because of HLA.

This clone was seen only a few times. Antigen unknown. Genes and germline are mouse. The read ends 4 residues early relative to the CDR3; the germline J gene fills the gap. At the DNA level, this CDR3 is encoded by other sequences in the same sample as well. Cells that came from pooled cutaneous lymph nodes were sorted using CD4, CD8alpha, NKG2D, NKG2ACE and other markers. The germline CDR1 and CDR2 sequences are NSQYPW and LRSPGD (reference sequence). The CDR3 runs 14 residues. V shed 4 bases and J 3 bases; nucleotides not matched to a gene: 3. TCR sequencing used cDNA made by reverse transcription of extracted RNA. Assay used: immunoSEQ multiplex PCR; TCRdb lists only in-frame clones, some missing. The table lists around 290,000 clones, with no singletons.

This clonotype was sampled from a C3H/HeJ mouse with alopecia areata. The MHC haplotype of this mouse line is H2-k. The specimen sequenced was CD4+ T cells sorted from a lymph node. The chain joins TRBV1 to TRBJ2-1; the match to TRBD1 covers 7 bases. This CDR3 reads CTCSVRDSYAEQFF. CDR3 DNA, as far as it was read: TGCACCTGCAGTGTCCGGGACAGCTATGCT. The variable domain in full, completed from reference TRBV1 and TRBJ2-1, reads VTLLEQNPRWRLVPRGQAVNLRCILKNSQYPWMSWYQQDLQKQLQWLFTLRSPGDKEVKSLPGADYLATRVTDTELRLQVANMSQGRTLYCTCSVRDSYAEQFFGPGTRLTVL.